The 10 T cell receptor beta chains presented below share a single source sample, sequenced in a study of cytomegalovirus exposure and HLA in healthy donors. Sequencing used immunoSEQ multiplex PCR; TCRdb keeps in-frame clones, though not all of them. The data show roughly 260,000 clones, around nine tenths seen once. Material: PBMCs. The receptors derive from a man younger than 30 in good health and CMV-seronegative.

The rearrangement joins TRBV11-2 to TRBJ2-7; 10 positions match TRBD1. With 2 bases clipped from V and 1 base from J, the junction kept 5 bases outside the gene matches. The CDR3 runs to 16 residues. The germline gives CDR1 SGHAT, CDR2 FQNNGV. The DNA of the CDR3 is TGTGCCAGCAGCTTAACGGTGGGACAGGGGTCCTACGAGCAGTACTTC. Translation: CASSLTVGQGSYEQYF. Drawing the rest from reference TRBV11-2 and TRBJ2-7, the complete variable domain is EAGVAQSPRYKIIEKRQSVAFWCNPISGHATLYWYQQILGQGPKLLIQFQNNGVVDDSQLPKDRFSAERLKGVDSTLKIQPAKLEDSAVYLCASSLTVGQGSYEQYFGPGTRLTVT.

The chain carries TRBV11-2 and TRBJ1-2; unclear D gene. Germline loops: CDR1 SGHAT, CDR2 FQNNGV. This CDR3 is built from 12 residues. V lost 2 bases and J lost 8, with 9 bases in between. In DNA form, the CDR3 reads TGTGCCAGCAGCTTAAGTCAGCGGGGCTACACCTTC. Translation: CASSLSQRGYTF.

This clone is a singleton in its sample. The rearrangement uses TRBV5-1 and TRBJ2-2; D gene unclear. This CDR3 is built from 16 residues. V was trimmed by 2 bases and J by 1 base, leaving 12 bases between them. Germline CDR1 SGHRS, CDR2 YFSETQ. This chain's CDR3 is CASSFDPPGNTGELFF. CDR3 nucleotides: TGCGCCAGCAGCTTTGACCCCCCAGGGAACACCGGGGAGCTGTTTTTT.

The CDR3 DNA sequence: TGTGCCAGCAGCGCCGAGCGGGAGGGCCTCACGAATACGCAGTATTTT. It encodes CASSAEREGLTNTQYF. V gene TRBV9 combines with J gene TRBJ2-3, with 10 positions matching TRBD2. CDR1 SGDLS and CDR2 YYNGEE come from the germline V gene. Trimming took 3 bases from V and 7 from J; bases not matched to a gene: 11. There are 16 residues in the CDR3.

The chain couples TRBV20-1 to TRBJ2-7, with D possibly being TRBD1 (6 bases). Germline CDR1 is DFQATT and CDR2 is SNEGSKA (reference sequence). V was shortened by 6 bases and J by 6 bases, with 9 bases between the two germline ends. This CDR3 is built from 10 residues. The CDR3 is CSARGSEQYF. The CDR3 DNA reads TGCAGTGCCAGGGGTTCCGAGCAGTACTTC.

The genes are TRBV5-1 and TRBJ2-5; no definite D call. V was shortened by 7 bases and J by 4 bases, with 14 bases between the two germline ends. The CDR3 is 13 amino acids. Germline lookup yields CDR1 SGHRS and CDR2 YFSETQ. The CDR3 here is CASFEVYGETQYF. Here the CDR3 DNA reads TGCGCCAGCTTTGAAGTCTACGGAGAGACCCAGTACTTC. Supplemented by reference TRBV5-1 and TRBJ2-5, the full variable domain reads KAGVTQTPRYLIKTRGQQVTLSCSPISGHRSVSWYQQTPGQGLQFLFEYFSETQRNKGNFPGRFSGRQFSNSRSEMNVSTLELGDSALYLCASFEVYGETQYFGPGTRLLVL.

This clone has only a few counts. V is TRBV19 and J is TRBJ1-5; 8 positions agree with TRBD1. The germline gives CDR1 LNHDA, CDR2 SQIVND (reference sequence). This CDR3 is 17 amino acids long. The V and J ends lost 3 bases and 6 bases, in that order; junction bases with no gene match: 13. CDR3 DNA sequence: TGTGCCAGTAGTATCTTGTCAGGGGGCGAATCTGGTCAGCCCCAGCATTTT. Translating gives CASSILSGGESGQPQHF.

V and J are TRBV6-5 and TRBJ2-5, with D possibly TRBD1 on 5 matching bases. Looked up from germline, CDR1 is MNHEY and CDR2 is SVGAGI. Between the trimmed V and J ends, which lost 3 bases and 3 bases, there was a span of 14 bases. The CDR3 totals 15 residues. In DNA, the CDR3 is TGTGCCAGCAGTTATCGACAGTATTTTAAAGAGACCCAGTACTTC. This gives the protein CASSYRQYFKETQYF.

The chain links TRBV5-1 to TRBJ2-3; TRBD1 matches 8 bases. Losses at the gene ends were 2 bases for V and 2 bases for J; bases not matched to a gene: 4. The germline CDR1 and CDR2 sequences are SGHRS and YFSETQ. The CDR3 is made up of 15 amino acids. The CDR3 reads CASSFGQGNTDTQYF. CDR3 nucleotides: TGCGCCAGCAGCTTCGGACAGGGAAACACAGATACGCAGTATTTT. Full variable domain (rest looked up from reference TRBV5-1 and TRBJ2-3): KAGVTQTPRYLIKTRGQQVTLSCSPISGHRSVSWYQQTPGQGLQFLFEYFSETQRNKGNFPGRFSGRQFSNSRSEMNVSTLELGDSALYLCASSFGQGNTDTQYFGPGTRLTVL.

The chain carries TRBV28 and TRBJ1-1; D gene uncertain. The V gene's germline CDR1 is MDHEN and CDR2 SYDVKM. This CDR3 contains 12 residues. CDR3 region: CATRVGNTEAFF. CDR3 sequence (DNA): TGTGCGACGCGGGTTGGGAACACTGAAGCTTTCTTT.